The 32 T cell receptor beta chains given below trace back to one sample, sequenced in a study of CD8+ T cells in alopecia areata. The treatment: oral pan-JAK inhibitor, 5-10 mg twice daily. RNA was isolated and reverse transcribed to cDNA, the sequencing template. Clones were read by immunoSEQ multiplex PCR, and TCRdb kept only the in-frame ones, dropping some. The sample lists about 140,000 clones, 82% occurring once. Sequences were derived from CD8+ T cells sorted from blood, sampled at week 4, from a patient treated with tofacitinib. The receptors come from a human donor with alopecia areata.

This chain links TRBV7-2 with TRBJ2-7; tentatively, D is TRBD1 (5 bases). V lost 5 bases to trimming and J lost 6 bases, with 14 bases between them. The CDR3 loop spans 13 amino acids. Germline-derived CDR1 and CDR2 are SGHTA and FQGNSA. The CDR3 protein is CASSPQGAVEQYF. The CDR3, as DNA: TGTGCCAGCAGCCCTCAAGGGGCTGTCGAGCAGTACTTC.

DNA for the CDR3: TGTGCCAGCAGTTACAAAGAAGGGGATGAAGCTTTCTTT. Amino acids: CASSYKEGDEAFF. The rearrangement links TRBV6-5 to TRBJ1-1; perhaps TRBD1 as D (5 bases). The CDR3 is 13 residues long. Trimming took off 2 bases at V and 7 bases at J, with 11 bases between the two ends. The germline V gene encodes CDR1 MNHEY and CDR2 SVGAGI.

This clone showed up just once. This chain joins TRBV10-3 and TRBJ2-1, with D uncertain. Germline assignment: CDR1 ENHRY and CDR2 SYGVKD. The V end was cut by 8 bases, the J end by 0 bases, with 11 bases between. The CDR3 loop spans 14 amino acids. In DNA, the CDR3 is TGTGCCATCGGTGGGCAATCCTCCTACAATGAGCAGTTCTTC. As protein: CAIGGQSSYNEQFF.

Concerning this clone: A much larger clone sits a single nucleotide away, making a read error possible. The same CDR3 also results from other DNA sequences found in this sample. The V gene is TRBV12-5, the J gene TRBJ1-4; no definite D call. Germline V gene sequence: CDR1 LGHNT, CDR2 FRNRAP. The CDR3 contains 16 residues. This chain's CDR3 is CASGLVPEPTNEKLFF. The CDR3 DNA reads as TGTGCTAGCGGTTTGGTACCCGAACCAACTAATGAAAAACTGTTTTTT.

The J gene is TRBJ2-1, the V gene TRBV2; 8 positions match TRBD2. J lost 7 bases, V lost 8 bases, and 10 bases had no gene match. The CDR3 covers 14 residues. Germline CDR1 is SNHLY and CDR2 is FYNNEI. In nucleotides, the CDR3 is TGTGCCAGCCAATGGACGGGGGGGAGTAATGAGCAGTTCTTC. Amino acid sequence: CASQWTGGSNEQFF.

This chain joins TRBV4-1 and TRBJ2-3, with 9 bases identical to TRBD1. Germline values: CDR1 MGHRA, CDR2 YSYEKL. J gave up 6 bases and V 4 bases, and 8 bases lay outside the gene matches. This CDR3 region has 15 residues. Here the CDR3 DNA reads TGCGCCAGCAGCCCCGGGACAGGGTCGATGGATACGCAGTATTTT. It codes for CASSPGTGSMDTQYF.

This clone was recorded a few times. The chain links TRBV7-9 to TRBJ2-5; D might be TRBD1 (5 bases). The closer fit of TRBJ2-7 to the DNA end suggests the J call may be wrong. Germline V gene sequence: CDR1 SEHNR, CDR2 FQNEAQ (reference sequence). This CDR3 has 14 residues. CDR3 in amino acids: CASSVSTASYEQYF. As DNA, the CDR3 is TGTGCCAGCAGCGTTTCGACAGCCTCCTACGAGCAGTACTTC.

The rearrangement joins TRBV29-1 to TRBJ2-5; D is possibly TRBD2 (5 bases). Germline lookup yields CDR1 SQVTM and CDR2 ANQGSEA. Trimming left V 4 bases short and J 1 base short, with 10 bases between. This CDR3 is 13 amino acids long. The CDR3 DNA is TGCAGCGTTGTGGGTCGGGGCCAAGAGACCCAGTACTTC. It translates to CSVVGRGQETQYF.

The chain links TRBV7-9 to TRBJ1-1; D gene unclear. Germline V lookup: CDR1 SEHNR, CDR2 FQNEAQ (reference sequence). CDR3 length: 14 amino acids. V dropped 5 bases and J dropped 1 base, with 11 bases sitting between them. CDR3 sequence reads: CASSPMGRNTEAFF. The CDR3 DNA sequence: TGTGCCAGCAGCCCGATGGGCAGGAACACTGAAGCTTTCTTT.

V is TRBV15 and J is TRBJ1-5; the D is unclear. Per the germline V gene, CDR1 is LNHNV and CDR2 is YYDKDF (reference sequence). Trimming shortened V by 0 bases and J by 2 bases, and 8 bases separated the two germline ends. This CDR3 is 15 amino acids long. The CDR3 sequence is CATSRDRSGNQPQHF. The CDR3 nucleotides are TGTGCCACCAGCAGAGACAGGAGTGGCAATCAGCCCCAGCATTTT.

The chain couples TRBV20-1 to TRBJ2-7, with D uncertain. Germline CDR1 reads DFQATT; CDR2 reads SNEGSKA (reference sequence). The CDR3 spans 11 residues. Trimming cost V 2 bases and J 9 bases, with 11 bases left between them. CDR3 sequence reads: CSARFGDWQYF. The CDR3 DNA reads as TGCAGTGCTAGATTTGGGGATTGGCAGTACTTC.

The chain links TRBV29-1 to TRBJ1-3; TRBD1 is a possible D gene (5 bases). The germline gives CDR1 SQVTM, CDR2 ANQGSEA. V was cut by 4 bases and J by 4 bases, with 11 bases left in between. The CDR3 extends over 13 amino acids. CDR3 DNA: TGCAGCGTTGGAGAGGGGATCGGAAACACCATATATTTT. Translation gives CSVGEGIGNTIYF.

The chain couples TRBV9 to TRBJ1-2; 9 bases map to TRBD1. J lost 7 bases, V lost 9 bases, and 7 bases had no gene match. Germline loops: CDR1 SGDLS, CDR2 YYNGEE. This CDR3 is 12 amino acids long. This CDR3 is CATSGTGLGYTF. DNA of the CDR3: TGTGCCACCTCCGGGACAGGGCTTGGCTACACCTTC.

This clone showed up just a few times. The chain recombines TRBV7-8 with TRBJ2-5; perhaps D is TRBD1 or TRBD2 (5 bases each). The J call may be incorrect, as the DNA end agrees better with TRBJ2-7. This CDR3 region has 15 residues. The germline V gene encodes CDR1 SGHVS and CDR2 FQNEAQ. The DNA for the CDR3 is TGTGCCAGCACCCCCCTCCCGGGAAGGGGTGGCGAGCAGTACTTC. Its protein is CASTPLPGRGGEQYF.

The table lists this clone with a few counts. The chain couples TRBV5-6 to TRBJ2-1, with unresolved D. CDR3 size: 13 residues. V lost 0 bases and J 7 bases, leaving 8 bases between the germline ends. CDR1 is SGHDT, CDR2 YYEEEE, per germline. CDR3 sequence (DNA): TGTGCCAGCAGCTTGGGTCCGAGAAATGAGCAGTTCTTC. Protein product: CASSLGPRNEQFF.

V and J are TRBV5-1 and TRBJ1-1; weak D call: TRBD1 (6 bases). CDR1 and CDR2 (germline): SGHRS, YFSETQ. CDR3 length: 14 residues. V lost 3 bases and J 2 bases, leaving 11 bases between the germline ends. The DNA of the CDR3 is TGCGCCAGCAGCTCCAGGGGATTAAACACTGAAGCTTTCTTT. Encoded protein: CASSSRGLNTEAFF.

The rearrangement joins TRBV2 to TRBJ1-5, with TRBD1 identical over 10 bases. The length of the CDR3 is 15 residues. With V trimmed by 6 bases and J by 4 bases, 6 bases remained unmatched. CDR1 is SNHLY and CDR2 is FYNNEI in the germline V gene. CDR3 in DNA: TGTGCCAGCAGCCCCTGGGACAGGGGAAATCAGCCCCAGCATTTT. Its protein product is CASSPWDRGNQPQHF.

The chain recombines TRBV7-9 with TRBJ2-7; no firm D call. Germline V gene data show CDR1 as SEHNR and CDR2 as FQNEAQ (reference sequence). V lost 0 bases and J lost 5, with 5 bases in between. This CDR3 spans 12 amino acids. CDR3 coding DNA: TGTGCCAGCAGCTTAGCCACAAACGAGCAGTACTTC. It translates to CASSLATNEQYF. The full variable domain, rest sourced from reference TRBV7-9 and TRBJ2-7, is DTGVSQNPRHKITKRGQNVTFRCDPISEHNRLYWYRQTLGQGPEFLTYFQNEAQLEKSRLLSDRFSAERPKGSFSTLEIQRTEQGDSAMYLCASSLATNEQYFGPGTRLTVT.

The V call is TRBV29-1, the J call TRBJ2-6, with D tentatively TRBD1 (6 bases). The length of the CDR3 is 15 residues. V lost 0 bases, J lost 4 bases, and 10 bases lay in between. The V gene's germline CDR1 is SQVTM and CDR2 ANQGSEA. The CDR3 reads CSVEDQGSGANVLTF. For the CDR3, the DNA is TGCAGCGTTGAAGATCAGGGGTCCGGGGCCAACGTCCTGACTTTC.

The chain links TRBV11-2 to TRBJ2-4; TRBD1 agrees at 9 bases. V shed 0 bases and J 8 bases; nucleotides not matched to a gene: 11. This CDR3 spans 17 amino acids. Per germline, CDR1 SGHAT and CDR2 FQNNGV. In DNA, the CDR3 is TGTGCCAGCAGCTTAGAGGGGACAGGGCCTAAAGGGGACATTCAGTACTTC. It yields the protein CASSLEGTGPKGDIQYF.

This chain uses TRBV29-1 with TRBJ1-2; D ambiguous. CDR1 SQVTM and CDR2 ANQGSEA come from the germline V gene. The V and J ends lost 4 bases and 1 base respectively, with 10 bases between them. The length of the CDR3 is 13 residues. In DNA, the CDR3 is TGCAGCGTTGTTACGATGATTAACTATGGCTACACCTTC. It codes for CSVVTMINYGYTF.

The chain carries TRBV27 and TRBJ2-7; D remains unclear. The CDR3 has 11 residues. The V gene's germline CDR1 is MNHEY and CDR2 SMNVEV (reference sequence). Trimming cost V 7 bases and J 6 bases, with 10 bases left between them. The CDR3 DNA sequence: TGTGCCAGCATGCGAGTAGGCGAGCAGTACTTC. Translated: CASMRVGEQYF.

The rearrangement uses TRBV7-9 and TRBJ1-6, with D hard to call. V was cut by 1 base and J by 10 bases, with 8 bases left in between. Germline-derived CDR1 and CDR2 are SEHNR and FQNEAQ (reference sequence). This CDR3 contains 13 residues. CDR3 in DNA: TGTGCCAGCAGCTTAGGGTTTGGATCACCCCTCCACTTT. Translated: CASSLGFGSPLHF.

This chain uses TRBV10-2 with TRBJ1-1; D ambiguous. Trimming removed 5 bases at V and 7 bases at J, with 11 bases between. From germline, CDR1 is WSHSY and CDR2 SAAADI. The CDR3 is made up of 12 amino acids. The CDR3 region has the DNA TGCGCCAGCAGTACCCGGGCCGATGAAGCTTTCTTT. Protein product: CASSTRADEAFF.

This clone has only a few counts. The J gene is TRBJ2-7, the V gene TRBV7-8; D may match TRBD1 or TRBD2 (5 bases each). Looked up from germline, CDR1 is SGHVS and CDR2 is FQNEAQ. CDR3 length equals 15 residues. V lost 5 bases and J lost 0, with 14 bases in between. CDR3 DNA sequence: TGTGCCAGCAGCGCCCGGGACGCCTTCTCCTACGAGCAGTACTTC. Protein: CASSARDAFSYEQYF.

The gene calls are TRBV7-2 and TRBJ2-5; D is tentatively TRBD1 or TRBD2 (5 bases each). Germline V lookup: CDR1 SGHTA, CDR2 FQGNSA. This CDR3 has 13 amino acids. The V end was cut by 7 bases, the J end by 5 bases, with 14 bases between. The CDR3 protein is CASNRDPRETQYF. The CDR3 DNA reads TGTGCCAGCAACCGGGACCCCCGGGAGACCCAGTACTTC. Together with reference TRBV7-2 and TRBJ2-5, the CDR3 gives the full variable domain: GAGVSQSPSNKVTEKGKDVELRCDPISGHTALYWYRQSLGQGLEFLIYFQGNSAPDKSGLPSDRFSAERTGGSVSTLTIQRTQQEDSAVYLCASNRDPRETQYFGPGTRLLVL.

Comment on this clone: The germline gene is not matched at one end of the junction; a read error may be the cause. This chain connects TRBV29-1 to TRBJ1-2, with no clear D. Germline-derived CDR1 and CDR2 are SQVTM and ANQGSEA. The CDR3 is 15 amino acids. Here the CDR3 reads CSSDGVDGINYGYAF. CDR3 nucleotides: TGCAGCTCCGACGGGGTCGACGGGATTAACTATGGCTACGCCTTC.

The chain uses TRBV29-1 and TRBJ1-1, with D perhaps matching TRBD1 (6 bases). Germline V gene lookup returns CDR1 SQVTM and CDR2 ANQGSEA. The CDR3 is 13 residues long. V shed 7 bases and J shed 0 bases, with 12 bases lying between them. The CDR3 DNA reads as TGCAGCGAAATGGACAGTCTGAACACTGAAGCTTTCTTT. Residues: CSEMDSLNTEAFF.

This clone has just a few counts. This chain links TRBV7-9 with TRBJ2-1, with TRBD1 as a possible D gene (6 bases). The CDR3 sequence is 15 residues long. V was shortened by 5 bases and J by 0 bases, with 11 bases between the two germline ends. Germline lookup yields CDR1 SEHNR and CDR2 FQNEAQ (reference sequence). The CDR3 DNA is TGTGCCAGCAGCCCGGGACAAAACTCCTACAATGAGCAGTTCTTC. It codes for CASSPGQNSYNEQFF.

The J gene is TRBJ1-3, the V gene TRBV29-1; D is unclear. There are 11 residues in the CDR3. V lost 5 bases, J lost 2 bases, and 4 bases lay in between. Germline V gives CDR1 SQVTM, CDR2 ANQGSEA. The CDR3 coding sequence is TGCAGCGTTAACGCTGGAAACACCATATATTTT. The encoded protein is CSVNAGNTIYF. Full variable domain (outside the CDR3, taken from reference TRBV29-1 and TRBJ1-3): SAVISQKPSRDICQRGTSLTIQCQVDSQVTMMFWYRQQPGQSLTLIATANQGSEATYESGFVIDKFPISRPNLTFSTLTVSNMSPEDSSIYLCSVNAGNTIYFGEGSWLTVV.

The J gene is TRBJ1-3, the V gene TRBV6-6; TRBD1 matches 8 bases. The J segment lost 0 bases and the V segment lost 6 bases, leaving 4 bases of the junction unmatched. CDR3 length: 15 residues. CDR1 MNHNY and CDR2 SVGAGI come from the germline V gene (reference sequence). This chain's CDR3 is CASRKTGASGNTIYF. The CDR3 DNA reads as TGTGCCAGCAGGAAGACAGGGGCCTCTGGAAACACCATATATTTT.

V gene TRBV2 combines with J gene TRBJ2-5; 10 nucleotides line up with TRBD2. CDR1 is SNHLY and CDR2 is FYNNEI in the germline V gene. V lost 5 bases and J lost 2; bases outside the gene matches: 5. The CDR3 has 15 residues. The CDR3 DNA follows: TGTGCCAGCAGTTATAGCGGGGGGCCACAAGAGACCCAGTACTTC. Its translation is CASSYSGGPQETQYF.